These 5 T cell receptor beta chains share one sample of origin, sequenced in a study of blood T cell repertoires in COVID-19 (dated by TCRdb to the early 2020s). The library was obtained by the immunoSEQ multiplex PCR assay. This is the immuneACCESS table as TCRdb keeps it, with only in-frame sequences that have V and J called. A part of the clones is gone; compared with another copy, unresolved V genes explain less than half, and the rest is unexplained. Recorded for this sample are around 97,000 clones; about 87% of them occurred a single time. Jointly, the top ten make up approximately 15% of the sample. Sequences were obtained from peripheral blood. All receptors derive from a human donor in a cohort sampled during active COVID-19.

This clone has only one observation. This chain uses TRBV7-9 with TRBJ2-3, with 9 nucleotides matching TRBD2. Germline V gene lookup returns CDR1 SEHNR and CDR2 FQNEAQ (reference sequence). This CDR3 comprises 16 residues. With 6 bases clipped from V and 2 bases from J, the junction kept 9 bases outside the gene matches. CDR3 DNA sequence: TGTGCCAGCAGTACAAATAGCGGGGGTCTCACAGATACGCAGTATTTT. Translation gives CASSTNSGGLTDTQYF.

The J gene is TRBJ1-1, the V gene TRBV2; D gene uncertain. Germline-derived CDR1 and CDR2 are SNHLY and FYNNEI. This CDR3 contains 13 residues. The V and J ends lost 6 bases and 0 bases respectively, with 8 bases between them. The DNA of the CDR3 is TGTGCCAGCAGGTCGCAGTTGAACACTGAAGCTTTCTTT. It encodes CASRSQLNTEAFF.

This chain uses TRBV3-1 (or the pseudogene TRBV3-2) with TRBJ2-1; 8 bases align to TRBD1. Trimming removed 3 bases from V and 6 bases from J; junction bases left unmatched: 4. The CDR3 covers 14 residues. Looked up from germline, CDR1 is LGHDT and CDR2 is YNNKEL (reference sequence). The CDR3 DNA sequence: TGTGCCAGCAGCCACTCAACAGGGGGCAATGAGCAGTTCTTC. Its protein is CASSHSTGGNEQFF.

This sequence joins TRBV5-6 and TRBJ2-7; a possible D gene is TRBD1 (5 bases). Trimming cost V 0 bases and J 2 bases, with 9 bases left between them. This CDR3 spans 14 amino acids. Germline V gives CDR1 SGHDT, CDR2 YYEEEE. The CDR3 loop is CASSLGLGAYEQYF. The CDR3 bases are TGTGCCAGCAGCTTGGGGCTAGGGGCCTACGAGCAGTACTTC.

The gene calls are TRBV2 and TRBJ2-7, with D possibly being TRBD1 (6 bases). The CDR3 has 12 amino acids. CDR1 and CDR2 from the germline V gene are SNHLY and FYNNEI. The V end was cut by 5 bases, the J end by 2 bases, with 7 bases between. CDR3 residues: CASSQGPYEQYF. The CDR3 nucleotides are TGTGCCAGCAGTCAGGGGCCCTACGAGCAGTACTTC.